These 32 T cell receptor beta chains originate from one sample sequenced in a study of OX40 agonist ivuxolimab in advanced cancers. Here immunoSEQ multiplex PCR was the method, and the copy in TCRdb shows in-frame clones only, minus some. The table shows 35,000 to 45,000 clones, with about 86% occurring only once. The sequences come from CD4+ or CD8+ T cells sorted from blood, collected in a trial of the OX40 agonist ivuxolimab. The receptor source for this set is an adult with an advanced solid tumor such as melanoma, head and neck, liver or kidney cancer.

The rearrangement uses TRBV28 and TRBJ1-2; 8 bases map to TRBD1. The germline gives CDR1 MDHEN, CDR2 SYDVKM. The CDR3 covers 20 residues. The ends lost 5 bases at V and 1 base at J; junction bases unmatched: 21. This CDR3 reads CASSPPPTGVVSEDNYGYTF. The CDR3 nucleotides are TGTGCCAGCAGTCCCCCCCCGACAGGGGTGGTCAGTGAAGATAACTATGGCTACACCTTC.

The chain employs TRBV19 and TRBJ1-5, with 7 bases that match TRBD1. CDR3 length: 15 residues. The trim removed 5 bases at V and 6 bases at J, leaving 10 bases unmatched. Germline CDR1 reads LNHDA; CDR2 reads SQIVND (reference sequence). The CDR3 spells CASSGDRVPGQPQHF. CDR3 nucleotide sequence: TGTGCCAGTAGTGGTGACAGGGTACCGGGTCAGCCCCAGCATTTT.

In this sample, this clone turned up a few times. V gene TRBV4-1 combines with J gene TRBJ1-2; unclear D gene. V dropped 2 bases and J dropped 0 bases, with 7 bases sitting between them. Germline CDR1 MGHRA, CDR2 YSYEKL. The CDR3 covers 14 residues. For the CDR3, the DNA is TGCGCCAGCAGCCAAACAGACACTAACTATGGCTACACCTTC. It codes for CASSQTDTNYGYTF.

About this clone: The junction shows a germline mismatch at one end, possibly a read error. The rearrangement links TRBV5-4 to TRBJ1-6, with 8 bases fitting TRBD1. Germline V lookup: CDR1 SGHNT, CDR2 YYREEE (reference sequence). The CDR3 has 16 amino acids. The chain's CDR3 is CASSQDRTGTNSPLHF. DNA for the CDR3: TGCGCCAGCAGCCAAGACCGGACAGGGACAAATTCACCCCTCCACTTT.

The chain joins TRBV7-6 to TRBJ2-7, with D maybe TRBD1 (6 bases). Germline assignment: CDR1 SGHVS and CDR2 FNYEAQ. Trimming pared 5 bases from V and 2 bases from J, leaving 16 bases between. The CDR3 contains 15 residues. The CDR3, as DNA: TGTGCCAGCAGCCCCACCCCGGGACATCCCTACGAGCAGTACTTC. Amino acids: CASSPTPGHPYEQYF.

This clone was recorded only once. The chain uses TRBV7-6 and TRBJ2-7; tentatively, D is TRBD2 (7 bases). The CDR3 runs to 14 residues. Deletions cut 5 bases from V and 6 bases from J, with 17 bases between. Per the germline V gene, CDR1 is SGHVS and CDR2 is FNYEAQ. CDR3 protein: CASSRGGGLGEQYF. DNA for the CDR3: TGTGCCAGCAGCCGAGGGGGAGGGTTGGGCGAGCAGTACTTC.

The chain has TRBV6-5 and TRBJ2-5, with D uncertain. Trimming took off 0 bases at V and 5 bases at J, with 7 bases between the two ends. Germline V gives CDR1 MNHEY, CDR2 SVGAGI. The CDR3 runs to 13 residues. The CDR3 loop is CASSYSYMETQYF. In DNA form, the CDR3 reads TGTGCCAGCAGTTACTCGTATATGGAGACCCAGTACTTC.

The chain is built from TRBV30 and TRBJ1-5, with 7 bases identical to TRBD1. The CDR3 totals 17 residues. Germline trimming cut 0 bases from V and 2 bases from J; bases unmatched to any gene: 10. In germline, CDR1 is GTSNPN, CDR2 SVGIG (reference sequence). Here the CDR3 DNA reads TGTGCCTGGAGTGTACAAGGGGGCGTATTCGGCAATCAGCCCCAGCATTTT. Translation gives CAWSVQGGVFGNQPQHF.

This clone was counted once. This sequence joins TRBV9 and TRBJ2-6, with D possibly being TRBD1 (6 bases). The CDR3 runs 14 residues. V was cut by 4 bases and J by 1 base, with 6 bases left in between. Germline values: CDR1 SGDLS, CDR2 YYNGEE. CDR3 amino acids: CASSTGSGANVLTF. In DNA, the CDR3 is TGTGCCAGCAGCACAGGGTCTGGGGCCAACGTCCTGACTTTC.

The CDR3 loop is CASRQEAMATEAFF. DNA for the CDR3: TGTGCCAGCAGACAGGAGGCCATGGCCACTGAAGCTTTCTTT. This chain connects TRBV6-5 to TRBJ1-1; D may be TRBD1 (5 bases). V was shortened by 6 bases and J by 4 bases, with 15 bases between the two germline ends. The CDR3 has 14 amino acids. In germline, CDR1 is MNHEY, CDR2 SVGAGI.

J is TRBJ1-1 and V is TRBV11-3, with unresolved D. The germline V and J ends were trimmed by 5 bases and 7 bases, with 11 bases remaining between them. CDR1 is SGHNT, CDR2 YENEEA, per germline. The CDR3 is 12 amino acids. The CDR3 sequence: CASSGNDLEAFF. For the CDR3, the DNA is TGTGCCAGCAGCGGTAATGATCTTGAAGCTTTCTTT. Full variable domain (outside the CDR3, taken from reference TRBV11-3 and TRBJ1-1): EAGVVQSPRYKIIEKKQPVAFWCNPISGHNTLYWYLQNLGQGPELLIRYENEEAVDDSQLPKDRFSAERLKGVDSTLKIQPAELGDSAVYLCASSGNDLEAFFGQGTRLTVV.

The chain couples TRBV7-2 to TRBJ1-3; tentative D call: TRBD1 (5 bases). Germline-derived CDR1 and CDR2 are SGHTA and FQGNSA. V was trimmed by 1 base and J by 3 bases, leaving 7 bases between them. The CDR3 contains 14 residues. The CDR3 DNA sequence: TGTGCCAGCAGCTTAGTCAGGGATGGAAACACCATATATTTT. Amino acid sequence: CASSLVRDGNTIYF.

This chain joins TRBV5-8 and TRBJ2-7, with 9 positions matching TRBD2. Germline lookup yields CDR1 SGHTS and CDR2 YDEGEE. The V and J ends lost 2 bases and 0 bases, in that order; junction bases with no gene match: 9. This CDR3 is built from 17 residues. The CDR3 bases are TGTGCCAGCAGCTTCCCAGCGGGGGGACAAAGCTCCTACGAGCAGTACTTC. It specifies CASSFPAGGQSSYEQYF.

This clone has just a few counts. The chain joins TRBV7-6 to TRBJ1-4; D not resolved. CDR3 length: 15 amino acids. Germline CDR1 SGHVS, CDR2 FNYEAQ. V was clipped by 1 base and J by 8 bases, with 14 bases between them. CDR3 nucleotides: TGTGCCAGCAGCTTAGTACGTGGGTTAGGGGAAAAACTGTTTTTT. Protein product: CASSLVRGLGEKLFF. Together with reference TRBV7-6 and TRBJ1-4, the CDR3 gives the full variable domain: GAGVSQSPRYKVTKRGQDVALRCDPISGHVSLYWYRQALGQGPEFLTYFNYEAQQDKSGLPNDRFSAERPEGSISTLTIQRTEQRDSAMYRCASSLVRGLGEKLFFGSGTQLSVL.

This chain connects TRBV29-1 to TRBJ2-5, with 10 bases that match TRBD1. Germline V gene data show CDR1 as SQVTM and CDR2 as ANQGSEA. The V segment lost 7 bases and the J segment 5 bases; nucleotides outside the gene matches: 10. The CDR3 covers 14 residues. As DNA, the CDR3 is TGCAGCGCTCCCCGGGACAGGGGTACGGAGACCCAGTACTTC. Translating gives CSAPRDRGTETQYF.

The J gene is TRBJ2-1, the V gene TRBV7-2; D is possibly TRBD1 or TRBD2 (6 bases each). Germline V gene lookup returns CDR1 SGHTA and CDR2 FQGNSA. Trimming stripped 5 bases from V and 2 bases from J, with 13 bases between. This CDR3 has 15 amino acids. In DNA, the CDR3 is TGTGCCAGCAGCACCAAAGGGGGGACCTACAATGAGCAGTTCTTC. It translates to CASSTKGGTYNEQFF.

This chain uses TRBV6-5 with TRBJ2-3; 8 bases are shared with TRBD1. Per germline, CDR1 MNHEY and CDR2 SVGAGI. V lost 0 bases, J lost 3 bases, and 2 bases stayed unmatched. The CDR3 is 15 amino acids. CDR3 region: CASSYSTGVTDTQYF. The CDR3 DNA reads TGTGCCAGCAGTTACTCGACAGGGGTGACAGATACGCAGTATTTT.

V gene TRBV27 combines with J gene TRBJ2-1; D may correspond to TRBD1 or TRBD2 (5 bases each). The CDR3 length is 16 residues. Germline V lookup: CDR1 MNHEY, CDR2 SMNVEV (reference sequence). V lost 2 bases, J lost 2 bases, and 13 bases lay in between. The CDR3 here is CASSLPPGPAYNEQFF. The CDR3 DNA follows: TGTGCCAGCAGTTTACCTCCGGGACCCGCCTACAATGAGCAGTTCTTC.

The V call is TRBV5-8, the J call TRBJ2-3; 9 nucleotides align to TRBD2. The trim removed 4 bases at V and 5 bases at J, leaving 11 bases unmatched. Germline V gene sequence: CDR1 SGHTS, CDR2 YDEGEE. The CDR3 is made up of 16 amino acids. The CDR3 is CASSPRAGGGQDTQYF. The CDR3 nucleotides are TGTGCCAGCAGCCCGAGGGCGGGGGGGGGTCAAGATACGCAGTATTTT.

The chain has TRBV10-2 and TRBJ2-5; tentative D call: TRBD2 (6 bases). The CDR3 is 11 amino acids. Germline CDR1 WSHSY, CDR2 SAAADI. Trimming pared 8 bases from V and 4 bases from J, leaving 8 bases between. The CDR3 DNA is TGCGCCAGCCGGACTATAGAGACCCAGTACTTC. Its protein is CASRTIETQYF.

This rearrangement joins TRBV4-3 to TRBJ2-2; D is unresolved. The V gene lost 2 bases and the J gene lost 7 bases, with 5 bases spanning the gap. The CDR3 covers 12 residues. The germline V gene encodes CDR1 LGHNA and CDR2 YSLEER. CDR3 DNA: TGCGCCAGCAGCCAAACCCGCGGGGAGCTGTTTTTT. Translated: CASSQTRGELFF.

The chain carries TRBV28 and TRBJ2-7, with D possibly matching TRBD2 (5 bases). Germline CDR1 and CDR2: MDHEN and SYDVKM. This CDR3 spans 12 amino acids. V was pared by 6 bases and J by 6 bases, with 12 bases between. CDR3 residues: CASSPPGVEQYV. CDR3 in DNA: TGTGCCAGCAGCCCCCCCGGGGTCGAGCAGTACGTC.

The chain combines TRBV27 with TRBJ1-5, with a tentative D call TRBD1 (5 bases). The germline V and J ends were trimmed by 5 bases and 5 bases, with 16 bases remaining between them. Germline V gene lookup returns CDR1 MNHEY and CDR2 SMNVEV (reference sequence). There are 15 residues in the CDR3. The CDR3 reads CASSVIGGADQPQHF. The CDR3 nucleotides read TGTGCCAGCAGTGTAATTGGCGGGGCCGATCAGCCCCAGCATTTT.

CDR3 protein: CASSHVGAGRTGELFF. For the CDR3, the DNA is TGCGCCAGCAGCCATGTAGGGGCAGGTCGAACCGGGGAGCTGTTTTTT. The rearrangement joins TRBV4-1 to TRBJ2-2; D might be TRBD1 (5 bases). V was cut by 3 bases and J by 5 bases, with 16 bases left in between. This CDR3 has 16 amino acids. From germline, CDR1 is MGHRA and CDR2 YSYEKL.

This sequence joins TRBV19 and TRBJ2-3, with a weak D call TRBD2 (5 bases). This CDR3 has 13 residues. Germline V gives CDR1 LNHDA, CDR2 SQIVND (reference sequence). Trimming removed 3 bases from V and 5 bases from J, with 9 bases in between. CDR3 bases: TGTGCCAGTAGTATCGGGAAGCGAGATACGCAGTATTTT. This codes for CASSIGKRDTQYF.

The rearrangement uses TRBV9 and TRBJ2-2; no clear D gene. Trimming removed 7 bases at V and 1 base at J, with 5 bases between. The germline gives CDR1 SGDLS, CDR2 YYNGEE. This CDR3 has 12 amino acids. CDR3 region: CASSWNTGELFF. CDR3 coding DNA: TGTGCCAGCTCGTGGAACACCGGGGAGCTGTTTTTT.

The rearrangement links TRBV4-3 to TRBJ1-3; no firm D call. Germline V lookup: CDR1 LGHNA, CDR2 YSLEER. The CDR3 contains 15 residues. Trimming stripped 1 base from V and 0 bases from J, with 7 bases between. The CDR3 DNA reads TGCGCCAGCAGCCAAGGAACGAGCTCTGGAAACACCATATATTTT. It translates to CASSQGTSSGNTIYF.

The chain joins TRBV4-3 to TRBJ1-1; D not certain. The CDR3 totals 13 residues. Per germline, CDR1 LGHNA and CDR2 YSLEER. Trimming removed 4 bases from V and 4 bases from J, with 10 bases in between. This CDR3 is CASSPSRGTEAFF. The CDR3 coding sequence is TGCGCCAGCAGCCCGAGTCGTGGCACTGAAGCTTTCTTT.

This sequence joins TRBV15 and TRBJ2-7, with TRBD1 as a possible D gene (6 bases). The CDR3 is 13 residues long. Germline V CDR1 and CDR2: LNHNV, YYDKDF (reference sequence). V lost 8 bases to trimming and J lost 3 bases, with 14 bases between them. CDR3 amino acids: CATGAQGRYEQYF. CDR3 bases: TGTGCCACCGGGGCACAGGGACGCTACGAGCAGTACTTC.

CDR3 sequence reads: CASSLLGSTEAFF. CDR3 nucleotide sequence: TGTGCCAGCAGTTTGTTGGGAAGCACTGAAGCTTTCTTT. This chain uses TRBV27 with TRBJ1-1; D call uncertain. The V end was cut by 3 bases, the J end by 4 bases, with 9 bases between. The CDR3 covers 13 residues. Germline V gene data show CDR1 as MNHEY and CDR2 as SMNVEV (reference sequence).

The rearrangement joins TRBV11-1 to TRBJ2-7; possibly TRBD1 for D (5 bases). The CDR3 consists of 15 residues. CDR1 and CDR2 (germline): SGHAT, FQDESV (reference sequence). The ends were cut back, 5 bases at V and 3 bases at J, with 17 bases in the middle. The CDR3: CASSNHGAGNYEQYF. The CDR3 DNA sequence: TGTGCCAGCAGCAACCATGGGGCAGGAAACTACGAGCAGTACTTC.

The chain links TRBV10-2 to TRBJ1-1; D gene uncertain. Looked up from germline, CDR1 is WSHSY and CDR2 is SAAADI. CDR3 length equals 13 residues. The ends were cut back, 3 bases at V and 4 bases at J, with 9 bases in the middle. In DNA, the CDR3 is TGCGCCAGCAGTGACGTACGAAGCACTGAAGCTTTCTTT. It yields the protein CASSDVRSTEAFF.